This T cell receptor (beta chain) was obtained from a study of shared clonotypes between healthy human individuals. Regarding the study as a whole: The four-donor shared clonotypes exceeded non-shared clonotypes in generation probability, with non-shared ones scoring lower.

This clone is a singleton in its sample. The antigen is not known. It was at deep level that the assay was run. Using immunoSEQ multiplex PCR, the repertoire was profiled, and TCRdb retains in-frame clones only, with some absent. The sample yields 2 million to 2.5 million clones, more than 80% seen once. The CDR3 runs to 15 residues. V lost 8 bases, J lost 5 bases, and 8 bases stayed unmatched. Germline lookup yields CDR1 MDHEN and CDR2 SYDVKM. The sample taken for sequencing was naive CD4+ T cells from PBMCs. The subset is: CD45RA+ positively selected. The rearrangement uses TRBV28 and TRBJ2-5; 13 bases match TRBD2. This receptor was identified in a man aged 18 to 30 in good health. Some clones in this sample may be carry-over from other donors' samples. The DNA for the CDR3 is TGTGCCAGCGGGGGGACTAGCGGGAATAGGGAGACCCAGTACTTC. It specifies CASGGTSGNRETQYF.